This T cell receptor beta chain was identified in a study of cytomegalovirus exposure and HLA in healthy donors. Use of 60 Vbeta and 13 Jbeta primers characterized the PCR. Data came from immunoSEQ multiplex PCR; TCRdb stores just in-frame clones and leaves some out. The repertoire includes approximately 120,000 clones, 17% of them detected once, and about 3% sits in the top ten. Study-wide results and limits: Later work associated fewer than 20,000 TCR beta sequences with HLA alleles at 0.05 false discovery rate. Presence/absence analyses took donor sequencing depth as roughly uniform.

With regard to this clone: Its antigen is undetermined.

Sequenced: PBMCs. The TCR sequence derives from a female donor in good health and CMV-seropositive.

The CDR3 DNA reads as TGTGCCAGCAGCACCATGGGGGGAGGTGACTTGACCACTGAAGCTTTCTTT. Translating it yields CASSTMGGGDLTTEAFF. The chain combines TRBV5-4 with TRBJ1-1; D possibly corresponds to TRBD1 (5 bases). Trimming took off 4 bases at V and 4 bases at J, with 23 bases between the two ends. The CDR3 runs to 17 residues. Germline lookup yields CDR1 SGHNT and CDR2 YYREEE (reference sequence).